This T cell receptor beta chain was identified in a study of blood T cell repertoires in COVID-19. The J segment lost 5 bases and the V segment lost 4 bases, leaving 13 bases of the junction unmatched. The germline V gene has CDR1 SGHNT and CDR2 YYREEE (reference sequence). The CDR3 loop spans 17 amino acids. Clones were read by immunoSEQ multiplex PCR, and TCRdb kept only the in-frame ones, dropping some. The top ten hold approximately 8.5% of the sample, which has 280,000 or so clones, over 75% seen once. The TCR was taken from a man between 18 and 29 years old with active or convalescent COVID-19. The V gene is TRBV5-4, the J gene TRBJ2-3; the match to TRBD2 covers 10 bases. The sequenced material came from peripheral blood. The CDR3 DNA sequence: TGTGCCAGCAGCCCGGTCTCTGAGCGGGGGGGCTTAGATACGCAGTATTTT. Protein sequence: CASSPVSERGGLDTQYF. The variable domain in full, with the rest retrieved from reference TRBV5-4 and TRBJ2-3, is ETGVTQSPTHLIKTRGQQVTLRCSSQSGHNTVSWYQQALGQGPQFIFQYYREEENGRGNFPPRFSGLQFPNYSSELNVNALELDDSALYLCASSPVSERGGLDTQYFGPGTRLTVL.